This TCR beta chain is from a study of T cells in Graves' hyperthyroidism and ophthalmopathy. This clonotype has at least ten counts. Its target is unknown. Trimming took 1 base from V and 1 from J, leaving 4 bases between them. The length of the CDR3 is 14 residues. In germline, CDR1 is SGHTA, CDR2 FQGNSA. TCR beta CDR3 regions were amplified from RNA. Using the HTBI primer set, a first-round RT-PCR was run on the TCR CDR3. TCRdb passed the multiplex PCR reads through MiXCR, listing each CDR3 protein once. This table has 500,000 to 550,000 distinct CDR3 sequences, 15% to 20% appearing once. Regarding the study as a whole: Most clonotypes expanded in the thyroid (above 0.001) were also present in blood.

Sequencing was performed on blood. The source of this sequence is a man aged 40-49 years with Graves' ophthalmopathy. This chain joins TRBV7-2 and TRBJ2-2; D is ambiguous. The CDR3 DNA reads as TGTGCCAGCAGCTTAGTCATGAACACCGGGGAGCTGTTTTTT. This encodes CASSLVMNTGELFF.